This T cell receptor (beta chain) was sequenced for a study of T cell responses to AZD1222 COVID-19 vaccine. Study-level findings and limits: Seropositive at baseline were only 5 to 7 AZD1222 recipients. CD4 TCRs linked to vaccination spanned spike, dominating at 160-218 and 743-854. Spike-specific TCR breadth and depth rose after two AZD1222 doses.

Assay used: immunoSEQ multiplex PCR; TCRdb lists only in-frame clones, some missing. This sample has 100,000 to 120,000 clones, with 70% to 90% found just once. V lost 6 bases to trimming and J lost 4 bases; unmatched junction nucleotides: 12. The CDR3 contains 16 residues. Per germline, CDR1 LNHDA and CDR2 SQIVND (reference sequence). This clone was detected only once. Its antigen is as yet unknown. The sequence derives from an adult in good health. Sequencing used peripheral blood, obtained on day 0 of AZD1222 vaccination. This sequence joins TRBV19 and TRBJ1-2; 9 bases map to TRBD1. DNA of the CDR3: TGTGCCAGTAGGGCCCCCACAGGGGGCGGTGGCTATGGCTACACCTTC. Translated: CASRAPTGGGGYGYTF.